This TCR beta chain is drawn from a study of CXCR3-negative and CXCR3-positive naive CD8 T cells. Overall study findings and caveats: The TRB CDR3s that CXCR3-positive naive cells carried were more hydrophobic than those of CXCR3-negative naive cells. Comparably high diversity marked both naive subsets, whereas memory CD8+ cells had much lower diversity.

Researchers prepared the TRB cDNA libraries using 5' RACE with UMI labels. TCRdb derives one entry per CDR3 protein from the 5' RACE reads, leaving out DNA. The sample table sets out some 110,000 distinct CDR3 sequences. About this clonotype: Its matching antigen is unknown.

The CDR3 covers 16 residues. Per germline, CDR1 MDHEN and CDR2 SYDVKM. CD8+ T cell subsets were each sorted in triplicate, over 250,000 cells apiece. The authors gated naive CD8+ T cells as CD45RO-CCR7+CD27+CD95-. The clonotype comes from a human donor in good health. Some clones in this sample may be carry-over from other donors' samples. Input material: naive CXCR3+ CD8+ T cells from blood. Subset given: CD45RO-CCR7+CD27+CD95- naive CD8+ T cells expressing CXCR3 (TNR3+). V and J are TRBV28 and TRBJ1-5; TCRdb's D call of TRBD1 is untestable without DNA. CDR3 in amino acids: CASSQTGGLSNQPQHF.